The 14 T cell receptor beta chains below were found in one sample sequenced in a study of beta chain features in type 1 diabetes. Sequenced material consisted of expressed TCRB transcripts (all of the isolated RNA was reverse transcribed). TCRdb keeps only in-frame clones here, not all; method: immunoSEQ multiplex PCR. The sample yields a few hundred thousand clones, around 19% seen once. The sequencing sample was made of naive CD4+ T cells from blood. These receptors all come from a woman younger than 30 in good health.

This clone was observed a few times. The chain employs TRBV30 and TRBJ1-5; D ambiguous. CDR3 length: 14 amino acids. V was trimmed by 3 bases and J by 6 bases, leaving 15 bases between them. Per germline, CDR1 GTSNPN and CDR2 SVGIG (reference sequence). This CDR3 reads CAWRRPGSGQPQHF. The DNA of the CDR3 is TGTGCCTGGAGAAGGCCCGGGTCGGGTCAGCCCCAGCATTTT.

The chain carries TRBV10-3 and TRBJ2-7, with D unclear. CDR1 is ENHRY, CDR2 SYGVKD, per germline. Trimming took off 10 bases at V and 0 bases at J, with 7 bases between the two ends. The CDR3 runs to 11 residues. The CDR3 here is CATVYSYEQYF. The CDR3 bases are TGTGCCACCGTGTACTCCTACGAGCAGTACTTC.

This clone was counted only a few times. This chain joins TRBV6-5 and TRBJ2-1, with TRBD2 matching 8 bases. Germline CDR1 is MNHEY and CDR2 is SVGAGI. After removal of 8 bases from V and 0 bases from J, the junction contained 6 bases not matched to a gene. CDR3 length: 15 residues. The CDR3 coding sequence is TGTGCCAGCCAGACTAGCGACCCCTCCTACAATGAGCAGTTCTTC. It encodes CASQTSDPSYNEQFF.

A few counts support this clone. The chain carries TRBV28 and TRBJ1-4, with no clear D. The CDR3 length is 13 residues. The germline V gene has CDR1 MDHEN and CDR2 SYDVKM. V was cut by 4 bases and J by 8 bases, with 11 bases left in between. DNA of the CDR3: TGTGCCAGCAGTTCTACCGTACAGGAAAAACTGTTTTTT. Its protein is CASSSTVQEKLFF.

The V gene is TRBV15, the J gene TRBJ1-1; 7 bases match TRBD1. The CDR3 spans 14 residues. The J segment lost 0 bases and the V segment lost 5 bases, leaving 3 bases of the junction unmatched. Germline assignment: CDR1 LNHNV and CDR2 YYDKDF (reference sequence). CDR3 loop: CATSGGTVNTEAFF. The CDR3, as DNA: TGTGCCACCAGCGGAGGGACAGTGAACACTGAAGCTTTCTTT.

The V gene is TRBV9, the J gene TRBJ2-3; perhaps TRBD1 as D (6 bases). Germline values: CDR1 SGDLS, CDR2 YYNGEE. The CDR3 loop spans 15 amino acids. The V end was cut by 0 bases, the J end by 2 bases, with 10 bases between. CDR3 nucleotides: TGTGCCAGCAGCGTAGTGGACAGAACCACAGATACGCAGTATTTT. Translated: CASSVVDRTTDTQYF.

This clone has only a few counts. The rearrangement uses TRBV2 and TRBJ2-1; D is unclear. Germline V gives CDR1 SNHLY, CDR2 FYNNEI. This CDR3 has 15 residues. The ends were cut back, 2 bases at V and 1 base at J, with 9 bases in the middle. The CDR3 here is CASSERDTSYNEQFF. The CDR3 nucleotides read TGTGCCAGCAGTGAAAGAGACACTTCCTACAATGAGCAGTTCTTC.

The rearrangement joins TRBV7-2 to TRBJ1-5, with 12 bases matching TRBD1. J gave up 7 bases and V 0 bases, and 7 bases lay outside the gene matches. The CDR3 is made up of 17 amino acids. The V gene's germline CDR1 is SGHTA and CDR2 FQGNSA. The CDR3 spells CASSLAGTGGAGQPQHF. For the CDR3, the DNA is TGTGCCAGCAGCTTAGCGGGGACAGGGGGCGCTGGGCAGCCCCAGCATTTT.

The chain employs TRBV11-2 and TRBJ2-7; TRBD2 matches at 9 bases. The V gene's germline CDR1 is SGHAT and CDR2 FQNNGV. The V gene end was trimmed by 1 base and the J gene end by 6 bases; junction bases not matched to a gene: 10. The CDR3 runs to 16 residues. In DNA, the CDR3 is TGTGCCAGCAGCTTAGGTGGTGTAGCGGGAGTTCTCGAGCAGTACTTC. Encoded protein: CASSLGGVAGVLEQYF.

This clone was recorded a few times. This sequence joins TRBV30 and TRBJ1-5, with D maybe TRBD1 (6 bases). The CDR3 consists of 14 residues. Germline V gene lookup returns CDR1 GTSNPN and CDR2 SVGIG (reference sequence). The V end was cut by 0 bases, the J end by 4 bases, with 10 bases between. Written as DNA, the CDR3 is TGTGCCTGGAGTGTGGGGACAATTAATCAGCCCCAGCATTTT. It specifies CAWSVGTINQPQHF.

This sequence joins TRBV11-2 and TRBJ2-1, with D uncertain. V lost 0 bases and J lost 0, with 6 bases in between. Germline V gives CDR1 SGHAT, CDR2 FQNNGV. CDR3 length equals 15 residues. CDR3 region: CASSLEQSSYNEQFF. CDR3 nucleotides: TGTGCCAGCAGCTTAGAACAGAGCTCCTACAATGAGCAGTTCTTC. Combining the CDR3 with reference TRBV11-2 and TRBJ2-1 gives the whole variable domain EAGVAQSPRYKIIEKRQSVAFWCNPISGHATLYWYQQILGQGPKLLIQFQNNGVVDDSQLPKDRFSAERLKGVDSTLKIQPAKLEDSAVYLCASSLEQSSYNEQFFGPGTRLTVL.

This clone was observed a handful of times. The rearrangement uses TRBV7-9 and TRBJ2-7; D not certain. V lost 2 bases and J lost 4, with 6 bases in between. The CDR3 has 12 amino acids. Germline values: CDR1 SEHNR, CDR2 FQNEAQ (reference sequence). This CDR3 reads CASSLSLYEQYF. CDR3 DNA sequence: TGTGCCAGCAGCTTATCTTTATACGAGCAGTACTTC.

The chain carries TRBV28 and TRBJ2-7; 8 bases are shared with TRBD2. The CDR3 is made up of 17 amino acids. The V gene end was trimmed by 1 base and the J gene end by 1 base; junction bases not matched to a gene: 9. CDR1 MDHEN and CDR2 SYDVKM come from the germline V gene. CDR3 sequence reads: CASSLLGSGSVSYEQYF. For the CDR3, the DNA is TGTGCCAGCAGTTTATTGGGCAGCGGGAGCGTTTCCTACGAGCAGTACTTC.

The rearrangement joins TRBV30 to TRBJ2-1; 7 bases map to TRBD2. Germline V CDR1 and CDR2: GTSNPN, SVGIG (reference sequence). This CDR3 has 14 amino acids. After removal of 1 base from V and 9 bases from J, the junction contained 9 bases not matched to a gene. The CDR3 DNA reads TGTGCCTGGAGTGAGTTTCGGGAGGAGAGTGAGCAGTTCTTC. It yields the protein CAWSEFREESEQFF.